This T cell receptor (beta chain) emerged from a study of OX40 agonist ivuxolimab in advanced cancers. The germline V gene has CDR1 SEHNR and CDR2 FQNEAQ (reference sequence). The CDR3 contains 15 residues. J lost 6 bases, V lost 4 bases, and 11 bases had no gene match. A few counts support this clone. Profiling relied on immunoSEQ multiplex PCR, and the TCRdb table lists in-frame clones only, not all of them. The repertoire holds about 48,000 clones, with over 75% as singletons. Sequencing used CD4+ or CD8+ T cells sorted from blood, obtained in a trial of the OX40 agonist ivuxolimab. The V call is TRBV7-9, the J call TRBJ1-2; 7 nucleotides match TRBD1. The TCR originated in an adult with an advanced solid tumor such as melanoma, head and neck, liver or kidney cancer. This CDR3 reads CASSSRDSTQNGYTF. CDR3 nucleotides: TGTGCCAGCAGCTCCCGGGACAGCACCCAAAATGGCTACACCTTC.